Presented here are 19 T cell receptor beta chains from one specimen sequenced in a study of blood T cell repertoires in COVID-19 (TCRdb year 2020). The library was generated by the immunoSEQ multiplex PCR assay. Imported from immuneACCESS, the table was reduced by TCRdb to in-frame sequences with V and J called. These copies leave out some clones; in studies compared against another copy, an unresolved V gene accounts for under half, and the cause of the remainder is not known. Here the sample has 100,000 to 150,000 clones; roughly two thirds occur a single time. Together, the top ten hold around 1.8% of the sample. Sequenced sample: peripheral blood. The source is a woman in her 70s with acute or convalescent COVID-19.

The V and J genes are TRBV6-6 and TRBJ1-5; 7 nucleotides match TRBD1. Looked up from germline, CDR1 is MNHNY and CDR2 is SVGAGI (reference sequence). V shed 5 bases, J shed 6 bases, and the junction held 7 bases outside the gene matches. The CDR3 totals 14 residues. CDR3 in DNA: TGTGCCAGCAGTCCTCCAGGGGGTGGTCAGCCCCAGCATTTT. Protein product: CASSPPGGGQPQHF.

V gene TRBV4-1 combines with J gene TRBJ1-2; 9 bases are a match to TRBD1. Germline CDR1 reads MGHRA; CDR2 reads YSYEKL. V shed 4 bases and J 3 bases; nucleotides not matched to a gene: 3. The CDR3 is 14 amino acids. This CDR3 is CASSRGQGHYGYTF. The CDR3 bases are TGCGCCAGCAGCCGGGGACAGGGACACTATGGCTACACCTTC.

CDR3 in amino acids: CAIREGQEPTDTQYF. In nucleotides, the CDR3 is TGTGCCATCAGAGAGGGACAGGAGCCCACAGATACGCAGTATTTT. The chain is built from TRBV10-3 and TRBJ2-3; 8 nucleotides agree with TRBD1. Germline V CDR1 and CDR2: ENHRY, SYGVKD. The CDR3 is 15 residues long. J was trimmed by 2 bases and V by 6 bases; bases with no gene match: 7.

The chain carries TRBV5-1 and TRBJ2-7; D perhaps matches TRBD2 (6 bases). V was trimmed by 3 bases and J by 0 bases, leaving 16 bases between them. Per the germline V gene, CDR1 is SGHRS and CDR2 is YFSETQ. The CDR3 contains 16 residues. CDR3 coding DNA: TGCGCCAGCAGCTCCGCGCGGGGCGGTAGCTCCTACGAGCAGTACTTC. Translation gives CASSSARGGSSYEQYF.

V is TRBV5-1 and J is TRBJ2-1; maybe TRBD1 (7 bases). The CDR3 has 14 residues. Trimming took 4 bases from V and 8 from J, leaving 16 bases between them. The germline V gene encodes CDR1 SGHRS and CDR2 YFSETQ. The CDR3 DNA reads TGCGCCAGCAGCGTAGGAGGGGGCGGGGATGAGCAGTTCTTC. Translated, it gives CASSVGGGGDEQFF.

The chain combines TRBV7-8 with TRBJ2-7, with 9 nucleotides matching TRBD2. This CDR3 is built from 14 residues. Germline V gene sequence: CDR1 SGHVS, CDR2 FQNEAQ. V lost 5 bases to trimming and J lost 0 bases; unmatched junction nucleotides: 2. CDR3 DNA sequence: TGTGCCAGCAGCATTAGCGGGAGCTCCTACGAGCAGTACTTC. Translated, it gives CASSISGSSYEQYF.

The rearrangement joins TRBV10-2 to TRBJ2-2, with 9 positions matching TRBD2. The CDR3 is 14 residues long. With V trimmed by 6 bases and J by 6 bases, 5 bases remained unmatched. Looked up from germline, CDR1 is WSHSY and CDR2 is SAAADI. CDR3 nucleotide sequence: TGCGCCAGCAGGCGGGGGGGCGGTCCCGGGGAGCTGTTTTTT. Amino acid sequence: CASRRGGGPGELFF.

The genes are TRBV14 and TRBJ1-2, with D possibly being TRBD1 (5 bases). V was shortened by 0 bases and J by 8 bases, with 16 bases between the two germline ends. The CDR3 runs to 15 residues. Germline CDR1 reads SGHDN; CDR2 reads FVKESK. This chain's CDR3 is CASSQDTIRVYGYTF. The CDR3 coding sequence is TGTGCCAGCAGCCAAGATACGATCAGGGTGTACGGCTACACCTTC.

The chain links TRBV15 to TRBJ2-7, with D perhaps TRBD1 (5 bases). Per germline, CDR1 LNHNV and CDR2 YYDKDF (reference sequence). CDR3 length equals 18 residues. The ends were cut back, 0 bases at V and 4 bases at J, with 22 bases in the middle. The CDR3 region has the DNA TGTGCCACCAGCAGAGATACTGCCTCATCGGCCAAGGGGTACGAGCAGTACTTC. It encodes CATSRDTASSAKGYEQYF.

The CDR3 region is CASTEQGYNEQFF. DNA for the CDR3: TGTGCCAGCACCGAGCAGGGTTACAATGAGCAGTTCTTC. The J gene is TRBJ2-1, the V gene TRBV2, with D possibly TRBD1 on 5 matching bases. V dropped 7 bases and J dropped 4 bases, with 11 bases sitting between them. The CDR3 extends over 13 amino acids. The germline CDR1 and CDR2 sequences are SNHLY and FYNNEI.

The chain carries TRBV29-1 and TRBJ2-7; 8 positions match TRBD2. The CDR3 is 15 amino acids. The J segment lost 2 bases and the V segment lost 1 base, leaving 7 bases of the junction unmatched. Per germline, CDR1 SQVTM and CDR2 ANQGSEA. CDR3 DNA: TGCAGCGTTGAAGTGTTATCGGGGGGGACCTACGAGCAGTACTTC. Its translation is CSVEVLSGGTYEQYF.

This clone was seen once. V and J are TRBV2 and TRBJ2-1; 7 nucleotides match TRBD2. The CDR3 is made up of 14 amino acids. Germline V gives CDR1 SNHLY, CDR2 FYNNEI. Trimming took 10 bases from V and 3 from J; bases not matched to a gene: 9. This chain's CDR3 is CATPPLADYNEQFF. The CDR3 nucleotides are TGTGCCACCCCTCCCCTAGCGGACTACAATGAGCAGTTCTTC.

This chain connects TRBV7-9 to TRBJ1-2; D ambiguous. The CDR3 length is 14 residues. Germline V gene lookup returns CDR1 SEHNR and CDR2 FQNEAQ (reference sequence). V was trimmed by 1 base and J by 4 bases, leaving 10 bases between them. This chain's CDR3 is CASSLGGSVYGYTF. For the CDR3, the DNA is TGTGCCAGCAGCTTAGGAGGATCCGTCTATGGCTACACCTTC.

This rearrangement joins TRBV6-5 to TRBJ2-5, with D perhaps matching TRBD2 (6 bases). Per the germline V gene, CDR1 is MNHEY and CDR2 is SVGAGI. With 6 bases removed from V and 5 bases from J, the gap between germline ends came to 16 bases. CDR3 length equals 14 residues. For the CDR3, the DNA is TGTGCCAGCAGCCTGACTAGTTTTCTGGAGACCCAGTACTTC. Its translation is CASSLTSFLETQYF.

V usage is TRBV19 and J usage is TRBJ2-7; weak D call: TRBD2 (6 bases). Trimming shortened V by 5 bases and J by 4 bases, and 18 bases separated the two germline ends. Germline V gene lookup returns CDR1 LNHDA and CDR2 SQIVND (reference sequence). This CDR3 is 15 amino acids long. As DNA, the CDR3 is TGTGCCAGTAGTCCCAGTGGTAGCGGCCGATACGAGCAGTACTTC. It yields the protein CASSPSGSGRYEQYF.

V is TRBV6-6 and J is TRBJ1-2; 7 bases line up with TRBD1. From germline, CDR1 is MNHNY and CDR2 SVGAGI (reference sequence). The CDR3 sequence is 15 residues long. Germline trimming cut 6 bases from V and 2 bases from J; bases unmatched to any gene: 9. CDR3 amino acids: CASSPGQVRNYGYTF. CDR3 DNA sequence: TGTGCCAGCAGCCCCGGACAGGTTCGGAACTATGGCTACACCTTC.

The chain links TRBV18 to TRBJ2-7; D call uncertain. Trimming removed 0 bases at V and 0 bases at J, with 6 bases between. In germline, CDR1 is KGHSH, CDR2 LQKENI. CDR3 length: 14 residues. Here the CDR3 reads CASSPPSVSYEQYF. For the CDR3, the DNA is TGTGCCAGCTCACCACCGTCGGTCTCCTACGAGCAGTACTTC.

J is TRBJ1-6 and V is TRBV3-1 (or the pseudogene TRBV3-2); D possibly corresponds to TRBD1 (5 bases). Trimming took 1 base from V and 7 from J, leaving 11 bases between them. The V gene's germline CDR1 is LGHDT and CDR2 YNNKEL (reference sequence). The CDR3 is made up of 15 amino acids. This chain's CDR3 is CASSQGSQGNSPLHF. The CDR3 nucleotides read TGTGCCAGCAGCCAAGGCTCTCAGGGAAATTCACCCCTCCACTTT.

The J gene is TRBJ2-2, the V gene TRBV29-1; 13 bases align to TRBD2. V shed 5 bases and J 6 bases; nucleotides not matched to a gene: 12. The CDR3 length is 17 residues. Germline V CDR1 and CDR2: SQVTM, ANQGSEA. CDR3 loop: CSVRSTTSGRGAGELFF. As DNA, the CDR3 is TGCAGCGTTCGGTCGACCACTAGCGGGAGGGGGGCCGGGGAGCTGTTTTTT.